The sequence of this T cell receptor (beta chain) was determined in a study of blood T cell repertoires in COVID-19. Background on the study: T cells, B-cell-depleted T cells, or PBMCs supplied cDNA or gDNA.

This clone was counted a single time. V gave up 0 bases and J gave up 4 bases; unmatched junction bases: 5. The CDR3 is 15 amino acids. Germline V gives CDR1 SGDLS, CDR2 YYNGEE. Method: immunoSEQ multiplex PCR; TCRdb's copy keeps in-frame clones and lacks some. The sample consists of roughly 150,000 clones, approximately 84% of them appearing once. This chain uses TRBV9 with TRBJ2-3; 7 nucleotides line up with TRBD2. The sample consisted of peripheral blood. The TCR originated in a woman over 75 with COVID-19, enrolled during active disease. CDR3 sequence (DNA): TGTGCCAGCAGCGTAGACGGGGGGTGGGCAGATACGCAGTATTTT. Amino acid sequence: CASSVDGGWADTQYF. Full variable domain (remainder filled in from reference TRBV9 and TRBJ2-3): DSGVTQTPKHLITATGQRVTLRCSPRSGDLSVYWYQQSLDQGLQFLIQYYNGEERAKGNILERFSAQQFPDLHSELNLSSLELGDSALYFCASSVDGGWADTQYFGPGTRLTVL.